This TCR beta chain was identified in a study of post-analysis software for immune sequencing data. Study-level findings and limits: TRBV5-6, TRBV5-1 and TRBV20-1 were among several TRBV segments more frequent in patients than controls.

The CDR3 is 14 residues long. In germline, CDR1 is DFQATT, CDR2 SNEGSKA (reference sequence). The trim removed 0 bases at V and 11 bases at J, leaving 7 bases unmatched. Prepared libraries of TCR beta cDNA carried unique molecular identifiers. MiXCR was run by TCRdb on the PCR reads, yielding one entry per CDR3 protein. The profile shows 250,000 to 300,000 distinct CDR3 sequences, 36% of them singletons. Worth noting for this clonotype: What it binds is not known. A read error is possible here, since a much larger clone lies one base away.

What was sequenced was blood. The V call is TRBV20-1, the J call TRBJ2-5; the match to TRBD1 covers 12 bases. The origin of this receptor is a girl aged 5-17 years with multiple sclerosis. The CDR3 loop is CSAREGQGAYGQYF. CDR3 bases: TGCAGTGCTAGAGAGGGACAGGGGGCCTACGGGCAGTACTTC.